The sequence of this TCR beta chain was determined in a study of regulatory T cells in long-lasting Graves disease. iRepertoire HTBI primers and Arm-PCR of CDR3 regions built TCR beta libraries. TCRdb used MiXCR to reprocess the multiplex PCR reads, holding one entry per CDR3 protein. Of approximately 690,000 distinct CDR3 sequences listed, 25% to 30% are singletons. Points on this clonotype: Its antigen is currently unknown.

General observations from the study: The researchers studied only peripheral blood, not thyroid tissue.

Deletions cut 5 bases from V and 2 bases from J, with 10 bases between. The CDR3 sequence is 14 residues long. CDR1 and CDR2 (germline): MRHNA, SNTAGT. As for time point: persistent/refractory GD, antithyroid drugs over 5 years with positive TRAb. There was RNA extracted from PBMCs, and the TCR library was made from it. The chain is built from TRBV6-4 and TRBJ1-5; D gene ambiguous. This specimen was peripheral blood mononuclear cells (PBMCs), taken when the disease was refractory, from a patient treated with antithyroid drugs. The sequence derives from a female donor with Graves disease. The CDR3 DNA reads as TGTGCCAGCAGTTATGAGTGGGGCAATCAGCCCCAGCATTTT. It translates to CASSYEWGNQPQHF.